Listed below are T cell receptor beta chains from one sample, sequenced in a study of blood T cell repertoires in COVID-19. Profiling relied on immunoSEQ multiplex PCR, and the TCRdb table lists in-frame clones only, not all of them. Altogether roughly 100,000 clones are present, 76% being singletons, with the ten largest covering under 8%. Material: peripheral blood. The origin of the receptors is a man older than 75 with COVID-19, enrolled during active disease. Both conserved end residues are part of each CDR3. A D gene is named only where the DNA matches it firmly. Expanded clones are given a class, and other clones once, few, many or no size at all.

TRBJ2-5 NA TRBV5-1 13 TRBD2 TGCGCCAGCAGCTTACTAGCGGGAGAGACCCAGTACTTC CASSLLAGETQYF
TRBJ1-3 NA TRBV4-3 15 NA TGCGCCAGCAGCCAAGATCCCGTTTCTGGAAACACCATATATTTT CASSQDPVSGNTIYF
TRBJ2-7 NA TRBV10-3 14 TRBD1 TGTGCCATCAGTGAGTCACAGGGGGCCTACGAGCAGTACTTC CAISESQGAYEQYF
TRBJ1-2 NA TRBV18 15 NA TGTGCCAGCTCACCACTCCGTGATAGGAGCTATGGCTACACCTTC CASSPLRDRSYGYTF
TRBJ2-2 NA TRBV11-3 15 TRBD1 TGTGCCAGCAGCGGACAGGGATCGAACACCGGGGAGCTGTTTTTT CASSGQGSNTGELFF
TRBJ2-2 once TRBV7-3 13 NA TGTGCCAGCAGCTTGGGAACTAGAGGGGAGCTGTTTTTT CASSLGTRGELFF
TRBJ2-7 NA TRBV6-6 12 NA TGTGCCAGCAGTCGGGCCTCCTACGAGCAGTACTTC CASSRASYEQYF
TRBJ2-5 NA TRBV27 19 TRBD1 TGTGCCAGCAGTCCGGGACAGGGGGCCTTTAATGAGTGGGAAGAGACCCAGTACTTC CASSPGQGAFNEWEETQYF
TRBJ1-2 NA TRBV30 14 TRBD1 TGTGCCTCCCAAATCCTGACAGGGATCGATGGCTACACCTTC CASQILTGIDGYTF
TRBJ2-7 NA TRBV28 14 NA TGTGCCAGCAGTTTTTGGCAGGTCGGCTACGAGCAGTACTTC CASSFWQVGYEQYF
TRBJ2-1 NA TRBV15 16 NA TGTGCCACCAGTCTTGCCGGGACACCCCCCCTGGCTGAGCAGTTCTTC CATSLAGTPPLAEQFF
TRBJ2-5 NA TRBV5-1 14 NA TGCGCCAGCAGCTTGAATGGAGGTGAAGAGACCCAGTACTTC CASSLNGGEETQYF
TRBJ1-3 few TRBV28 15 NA TGTGCCAGCAGTCCCACCCAAGGGGTCGGAAACACCATATATTTT CASSPTQGVGNTIYF
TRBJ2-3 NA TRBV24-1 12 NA TGTGCCACCAGTCGAGAGGCAGATACGCAGTATTTT CATSREADTQYF
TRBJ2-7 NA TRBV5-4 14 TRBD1 TGTGCCAGCAGCTTCGGACAGGGCCCCTACGAGCAGTACTTC CASSFGQGPYEQYF
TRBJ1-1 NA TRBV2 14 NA TGTGCCAGCAGTAGACAGTTAATGAACACTGAAGCTTTCTTT CASSRQLMNTEAFF
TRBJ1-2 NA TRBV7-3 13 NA TGTGCCAGCAGCTTATGGGGTAGCGGTGGCTACACCTTC CASSLWGSGGYTF
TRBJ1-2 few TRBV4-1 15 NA TGCGCCAGCAGCCAAGTGTTCGGACAGCGCTATGGCTACACCTTC CASSQVFGQRYGYTF
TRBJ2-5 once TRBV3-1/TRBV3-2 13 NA TGTGCCAGCAGCCAAGATCGAGGGGAGACCCAGTACTTC CASSQDRGETQYF
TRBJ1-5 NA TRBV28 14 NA TGTGCCAGCAGCAAACAGCTTAGCAATCAGCCCCAGCATTTT CASSKQLSNQPQHF
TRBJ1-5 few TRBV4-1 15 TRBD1 TGCGCCAGCAGCCAACCGACAGGGGACAATCAGCCCCAGCATTTT CASSQPTGDNQPQHF
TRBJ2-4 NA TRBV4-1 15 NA TGCGCCAGCAGCCAAGTAGGAGGGATTAGTTACATTCAGTACTTC CASSQVGGISYIQYF
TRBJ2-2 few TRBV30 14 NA TGTGCCTGGAGTGTACTTCGGGGAGCCGGGGAGCTGTTTTTT CAWSVLRGAGELFF
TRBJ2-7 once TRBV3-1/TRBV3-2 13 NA TGTGCCAGCAGCCCCCGGGAGAACTACGAGCAGTACTTC CASSPRENYEQYF
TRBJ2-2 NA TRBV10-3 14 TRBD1 TGTGCCATCAGTGAGTCCTACAGGGGCGGGGAGCTGTTTTTT CAISESYRGGELFF
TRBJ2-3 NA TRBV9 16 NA TGTGCCAGCAGCGTAGGGCAGGCCCGTGGTGCAGATACGCAGTATTTT CASSVGQARGADTQYF
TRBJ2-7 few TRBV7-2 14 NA TGTGCCAGCAGCTTGTCACGAGATTCCTACGAGCAGTACTTC CASSLSRDSYEQYF
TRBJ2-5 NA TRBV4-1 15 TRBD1 TGCGCCAGCAGCGGTCTGGGGACAGCGGAAGAGACCCAGTACTTC CASSGLGTAEETQYF
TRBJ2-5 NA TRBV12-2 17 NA TGTGCAAGTCGCTTAGAGGGACTAGCGGGATCTCAAGAGACCCAGTACTTC CASRLEGLAGSQETQYF